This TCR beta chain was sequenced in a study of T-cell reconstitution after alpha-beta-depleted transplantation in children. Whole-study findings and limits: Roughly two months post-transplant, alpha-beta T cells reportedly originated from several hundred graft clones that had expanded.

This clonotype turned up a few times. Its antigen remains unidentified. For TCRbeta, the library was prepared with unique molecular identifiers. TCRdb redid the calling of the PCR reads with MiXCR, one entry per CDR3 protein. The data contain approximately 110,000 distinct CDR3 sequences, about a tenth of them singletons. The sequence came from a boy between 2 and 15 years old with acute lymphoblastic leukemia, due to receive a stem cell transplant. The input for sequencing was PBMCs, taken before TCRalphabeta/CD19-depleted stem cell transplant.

The DNA of the CDR3 is TGCAGTGCTTCTTCTAGCGGGAGGAGCTACAATGAGCAGTTCTTC. Translated, it gives CSASSSGRSYNEQFF. The chain is built from TRBV20-1 and TRBJ2-1; 11 nucleotides align to TRBD2. V was clipped by 5 bases and J by 3 bases; unmatched bases: 6. The germline CDR1 and CDR2 sequences are DFQATT and SNEGSKA (reference sequence). The CDR3 extends over 15 amino acids.